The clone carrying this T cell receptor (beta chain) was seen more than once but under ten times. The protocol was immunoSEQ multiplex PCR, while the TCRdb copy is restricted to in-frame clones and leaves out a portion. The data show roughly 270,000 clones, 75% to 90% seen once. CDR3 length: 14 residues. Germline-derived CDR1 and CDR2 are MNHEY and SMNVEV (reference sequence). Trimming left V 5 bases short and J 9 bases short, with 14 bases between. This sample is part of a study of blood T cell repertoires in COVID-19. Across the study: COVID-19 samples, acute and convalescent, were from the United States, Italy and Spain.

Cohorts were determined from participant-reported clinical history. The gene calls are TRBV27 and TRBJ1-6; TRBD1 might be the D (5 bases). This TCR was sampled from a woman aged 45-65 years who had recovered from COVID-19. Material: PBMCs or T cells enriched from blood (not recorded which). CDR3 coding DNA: TGTGCCAGCAGTCTCGGGGGGGAGAGTTCACCCCTCCACTTT. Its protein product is CASSLGGESSPLHF.